A single sample is the source of the 21 T cell receptor beta chains below, sequenced in a study of vaccination and CD4 T cells after COVID-19. Regarding treatment: roughly 11-day PBMC culture with coronavirus spike peptide pools or control peptides (ViraFEST assay). Ahead of the COVID-19 pandemic (2011-2018), the CD4+ T cells of the unexposed donor were collected. Antigen specificity for these receptors is unknown. With the Oncomine TCR Beta short-read assay, DNA from cultured CD4+ T cells was sequenced. TCRdb re-called the PCR reads with MiXCR, one entry per CDR3 protein. This sample has around 6,800 distinct CDR3 sequences; roughly 41% occur once, and the top ten carry about 34%. Sequencing used CD4+ T cells from blood, cultured in vitro. These receptors all stem from a human donor in good health.

The chain combines TRBV12-2 with TRBJ1-6. TRBV12-2 is a pseudogene. The length of the CDR3 is 18 residues. CDR3 coding DNA: TGTGCAAGTCGCTTCCTAGACCTACGGATTGTAGATAATTCACCCCTCCACTTT. It yields the protein CASRFLDLRIVDNSPLHF.

V is TRBV19 and J is TRBJ2-6; the D is unclear. Germline values: CDR1 LNHDA, CDR2 SQIVND (reference sequence). This CDR3 spans 17 amino acids. V shed 3 bases and J shed 4 bases, with 16 bases lying between them. The CDR3 region is CASSIIKAGDGANVLTF. The CDR3 DNA is TGTGCCAGTAGTATTATTAAGGCAGGAGACGGGGCCAACGTCCTGACTTTC.

This chain links TRBV5-1 with TRBJ1-2, with TRBD1 matching 7 bases. The CDR3 sequence is 16 residues long. Trimming took 4 bases from V and 3 from J; bases not matched to a gene: 12. Germline V CDR1 and CDR2: SGHRS, YFSETQ. The CDR3 coding sequence is TGCGCCAGCAGCCCGAGAACAGGGGTTAATGACTATGGCTACACCTTC. As protein: CASSPRTGVNDYGYTF.

The chain carries TRBV18 and TRBJ1-2; D gene uncertain. Germline CDR1 is KGHSH and CDR2 is LQKENI. V lost 3 bases and J 0 bases, leaving 11 bases between the germline ends. CDR3 length: 15 amino acids. In DNA, the CDR3 is TGTGCCAGCTCACCTGCGTTGGGGTCTAACTATGGCTACACCTTC. Translated: CASSPALGSNYGYTF.

The chain carries TRBV6-5 and TRBJ1-6; D is perhaps TRBD1 (5 bases). This CDR3 has 14 amino acids. The germline V and J ends were trimmed by 2 bases and 7 bases, with 9 bases remaining between them. The germline V gene has CDR1 MNHEY and CDR2 SVGAGI. The CDR3 here is CASSYGGWNSPLHF. CDR3 nucleotide sequence: TGTGCCAGCAGTTACGGGGGTTGGAATTCACCCCTCCACTTT.

V and J are TRBV20-1 and TRBJ1-5, with D hard to call. The length of the CDR3 is 12 residues. Germline V lookup: CDR1 DFQATT, CDR2 SNEGSKA (reference sequence). The CDR3 reads CSSGSPNQPQHF. The CDR3 region has the DNA TGCAGCTCTGGTTCGCCTAATCAGCCCCAGCATTTT.

This clonotype is classed as medium-sized (0.01 to 0.1%). This chain connects TRBV15 to TRBJ1-5, with D unresolved. The CDR3 totals 15 residues. Trimming stripped 0 bases from V and 11 bases from J, with 17 bases between. Per the germline V gene, CDR1 is LNHNV and CDR2 is YYDKDF (reference sequence). The CDR3 protein is CATSRDLGNQAAQHF. The CDR3 DNA reads TGTGCCACCAGCAGAGATTTGGGTAACCAGGCGGCCCAGCATTTT.

This rearrangement joins TRBV29-1 to TRBJ2-7, with TRBD1 matching 7 bases. CDR1 and CDR2 from the germline V gene are SQVTM and ANQGSEA. This CDR3 is 11 amino acids long. V lost 7 bases, J lost 7 bases, and 7 bases stayed unmatched. The CDR3 DNA sequence: TGCAGCGCCGGGACAGTTCAGGAGCAGTACTTC. The encoded protein is CSAGTVQEQYF.

The sample holds a few counts of this clonotype. This sequence joins TRBV2 and TRBJ1-1, with TRBD1 matching 7 bases. Germline-derived CDR1 and CDR2 are SNHLY and FYNNEI. After removal of 8 bases from V and 5 bases from J, the junction contained 8 bases not matched to a gene. The CDR3 consists of 13 residues. The CDR3 region is CASGTQGDTEAFF. The CDR3 bases are TGTGCCAGCGGAACTCAGGGGGATACTGAAGCTTTCTTT.

This clonotype occurred a few times. This chain links TRBV5-4 with TRBJ2-7, with 8 nucleotides matching TRBD2. Germline CDR1 SGHNT, CDR2 YYREEE (reference sequence). This CDR3 has 14 residues. The J segment lost 0 bases and the V segment lost 2 bases, leaving 1 base of the junction unmatched. The CDR3 DNA sequence: TGTGCCAGCAGCTTAAGCGGGAGCTCCTACGAGCAGTACTTC. Its protein is CASSLSGSSYEQYF.

The gene calls are TRBV19 and TRBJ1-1; possible D gene TRBD1, 5 bases. From germline, CDR1 is LNHDA and CDR2 SQIVND (reference sequence). The CDR3 extends over 14 amino acids. The V end lost 3 bases, the J end lost 5 bases, and 13 bases lay between the germline ends. The CDR3 DNA follows: TGTGCCAGTAGTATCGGGGGGAGGAAGACTGAAGCTTTCTTT. It codes for CASSIGGRKTEAFF.

The table lists this clonotype with a few counts. V gene TRBV12-3 or TRBV12-4 combines with J gene TRBJ1-2; D not resolved. This CDR3 is 12 amino acids long. Trimming stripped 4 bases from V and 8 bases from J, with 11 bases between. The CDR3 sequence is CASSSRVGGYTF. CDR3 in DNA: TGTGCCAGCAGTTCAAGGGTGGGCGGCTACACCTTC.

The chain couples TRBV10-2 to TRBJ2-7; D gene ambiguous. The CDR3 consists of 11 residues. From germline, CDR1 is WSHSY and CDR2 SAAADI. Deletions cut 2 bases from V and 3 bases from J, with 2 bases between. The DNA of the CDR3 is TGCGCCAGCAGTGAGGGCTACGAGCAGTACTTC. This codes for CASSEGYEQYF.

This clonotype was counted a few times. The gene calls are TRBV11-2 and TRBJ1-1; 7 bases agree with TRBD1. The CDR3 is 14 residues long. Per germline, CDR1 SGHAT and CDR2 FQNNGV. V lost 2 bases to trimming and J lost 3 bases; unmatched junction nucleotides: 3. The CDR3 nucleotides read TGTGCCAGCAGCTTAAACAGGGGCGACACTGAAGCTTTCTTT. Translated, it gives CASSLNRGDTEAFF.

The genes are TRBV2 and TRBJ1-5, with 9 nucleotides matching TRBD1. V gave up 5 bases and J gave up 2 bases; unmatched junction bases: 4. CDR1 SNHLY and CDR2 FYNNEI come from the germline V gene. The CDR3 sequence is 15 residues long. This chain's CDR3 is CASSKQGAGNQPQHF. The CDR3 nucleotides read TGTGCCAGCAGTAAACAGGGGGCCGGCAATCAGCCCCAGCATTTT.

The gene calls are TRBV2 and TRBJ2-5, with D tentatively TRBD1 (6 bases). Deletions cut 10 bases from V and 4 bases from J, with 16 bases between. Germline V CDR1 and CDR2: SNHLY, FYNNEI. CDR3 size: 13 residues. The CDR3: CANGKARGETQYF. The CDR3 DNA is TGTGCCAATGGCAAAGCCAGGGGAGAGACCCAGTACTTC.

This clonotype turned up a few times. The gene calls are TRBV29-1 and TRBJ1-1; no reliable D call. The CDR3 is 11 amino acids. Germline loops: CDR1 SQVTM, CDR2 ANQGSEA. Trimming pared 4 bases from V and 0 bases from J, leaving 3 bases between. The CDR3 here is CSVGVNTEAFF. As DNA, the CDR3 is TGCAGCGTTGGCGTGAACACTGAAGCTTTCTTT.

This clonotype was found a few times. Here the CDR3 reads CASSGRTGNTEAFF. Here the CDR3 DNA reads TGTGCCAGCAGTGGGCGAACAGGGAACACTGAAGCTTTCTTT. This chain uses TRBV6-1 with TRBJ1-1; D possibly corresponds to TRBD1 (5 bases). The CDR3 length is 14 residues. Looked up from germline, CDR1 is MNHNS and CDR2 is SASEGT. V was pared by 4 bases and J by 1 base, with 10 bases between.

This clonotype was detected only a few times. The chain recombines TRBV5-6 with TRBJ2-7; D possibly corresponds to TRBD2 (6 bases). Germline CDR1 SGHDT, CDR2 YYEEEE. The length of the CDR3 is 15 residues. Trimming removed 0 bases at V and 0 bases at J, with 10 bases between. The CDR3 loop reads CASSLGGGSSYEQYF. As DNA, the CDR3 is TGTGCCAGCAGCTTGGGTGGGGGGAGCTCCTACGAGCAGTACTTC.

The rearrangement joins TRBV7-3 to TRBJ2-1; 7 nucleotides agree with TRBD2. Trimming cost V 4 bases and J 6 bases; bases outside gene matches: 0. The CDR3 covers 12 residues. Germline V gene sequence: CDR1 SGHTA, CDR2 FQGTGA. The CDR3 protein is CASSSSGNEQFF. CDR3 coding DNA: TGTGCCAGCAGCTCTAGCGGCAATGAGCAGTTCTTC.

This chain links TRBV6-1 with TRBJ1-6, with unresolved D. Trimming cost V 5 bases and J 7 bases, with 6 bases left between them. The CDR3 consists of 12 residues. The germline V gene has CDR1 MNHNS and CDR2 SASEGT. The CDR3 reads CASSPRNSPLHF. CDR3 DNA sequence: TGTGCCAGCAGTCCGCGGAATTCACCCCTCCACTTT.